One sample yielded the 13 T cell receptor beta chains listed below, sequenced in a study of CD8+ T cells in alopecia areata. Sequencing relied on a cDNA template that was reverse transcribed from extracted RNA. Produced via immunoSEQ multiplex PCR; TCRdb's table is partial and in-frame only. The repertoire holds some 110,000 clones, with under 40% as singletons. Sequenced input: CD4+ T cells sorted from blood. The receptors here all came from a human donor with alopecia areata.

The chain has TRBV4-2 and TRBJ2-5; 8 positions match TRBD2. The DNA matches TRBJ2-7 better at its end, which makes the J call doubtful. This CDR3 has 17 residues. Germline lookup yields CDR1 LGHNA and CDR2 YNFKEQ. The CDR3 bases are TGTGCCAGCAGCCCCGCGCGACACGGGACTAGATTGCACGAGCAGTACTTC. The encoded protein is CASSPARHGTRLHEQYF.

This clone was seen a few times. The same CDR3 is also encoded by other DNA sequences in this sample. The gene calls are TRBV28 and TRBJ2-7; 7 nucleotides agree with TRBD1. The CDR3 sequence is 13 residues long. The V segment lost 6 bases and the J segment 2 bases; nucleotides outside the gene matches: 4. Germline loops: CDR1 MDHEN, CDR2 SYDVKM. CDR3 DNA: TGTGCCAGCAGCCCGGGACAGACCTACGAGCAGTACTTC. As protein: CASSPGQTYEQYF.

The CDR3 DNA reads as TGTGCCTGGAGTGTGGGAATGGGGAATCAGCCCCAGCATTTT. Residues: CAWSVGMGNQPQHF. This rearrangement joins TRBV30 to TRBJ1-5, with D hard to call. Deletions cut 0 bases from V and 4 bases from J, with 10 bases between. The CDR3 spans 14 residues. The V gene's germline CDR1 is GTSNPN and CDR2 SVGIG (reference sequence).

This chain links TRBV7-2 with TRBJ1-5; a weak D match, TRBD1 (6 bases). CDR3 size: 14 residues. Germline CDR1 SGHTA, CDR2 FQGNSA. V dropped 1 base and J dropped 7 bases, with 11 bases sitting between them. In DNA, the CDR3 is TGTGCCAGCAGCTTAGGGGGGGCTAGGCAGCCCCAGCATTTT. Its translation is CASSLGGARQPQHF.

This clone was seen a handful of times. The J gene is TRBJ2-5, the V gene TRBV7-8, with 9 nucleotides matching TRBD2. The V and J ends lost 2 bases and 5 bases, in that order; junction bases with no gene match: 6. Germline CDR1 SGHVS, CDR2 FQNEAQ. CDR3 size: 15 residues. Written as DNA, the CDR3 is TGTGCCAGCAGCTTAAGCGCGGGAGGGCAGGAGACCCAGTACTTC. Its translation: CASSLSAGGQETQYF. Using reference TRBV7-8 and TRBJ2-5 for the parts outside the CDR3, the full variable domain is GAGVSQSPRYKVAKRGQDVALRCDPISGHVSLFWYQQALGQGPEFLTYFQNEAQLDKSGLPSDRFFAERPEGSVSTLKIQRTQQEDSAVYLCASSLSAGGQETQYFGPGTRLLVL.

This clone was recorded a few times. V and J are TRBV10-3 and TRBJ2-7, with a weak D call TRBD1 (5 bases). This CDR3 contains 12 residues. Germline V gene lookup returns CDR1 ENHRY and CDR2 SYGVKD. This CDR3 reads CACQGVSYEQYF. The CDR3 region has the DNA TGTGCTTGCCAAGGGGTCTCCTACGAGCAGTACTTC.

A few counts support this clone. V is TRBV29-1 and J is TRBJ2-7; 8 bases line up with TRBD1. V gave up 5 bases and J gave up 6 bases; unmatched junction bases: 12. This CDR3 contains 14 residues. Germline lookup yields CDR1 SQVTM and CDR2 ANQGSEA. The CDR3 loop is CSVPGQGGPSEQYF. CDR3 coding DNA: TGCAGCGTTCCCGGACAGGGAGGTCCCTCCGAGCAGTACTTC.

This clone was seen a handful of times. The chain is built from TRBV27 and TRBJ2-3; 7 bases line up with TRBD1. The germline CDR1 and CDR2 sequences are MNHEY and SMNVEV (reference sequence). The CDR3 sequence is 12 residues long. V lost 1 base to trimming and J lost 9 bases; unmatched junction nucleotides: 1. The CDR3 loop is CASSLYRGTQYF. DNA of the CDR3: TGTGCCAGCAGTTTATACAGGGGCACGCAGTATTTT.

In its sample, this clone was seen a few times. The chain couples TRBV9 to TRBJ2-2; D call uncertain. Per the germline V gene, CDR1 is SGDLS and CDR2 is YYNGEE. With 6 bases removed from V and 2 bases from J, the gap between germline ends came to 5 bases. CDR3 length equals 12 residues. CDR3 loop: CASTPNTGELFF. CDR3 coding DNA: TGTGCCAGCACCCCCAACACCGGGGAGCTGTTTTTT.

This rearrangement joins TRBV11-3 to TRBJ2-2; a possible D gene is TRBD2 (5 bases). The V end was cut by 3 bases, the J end by 6 bases, with 8 bases between. The CDR3 extends over 13 amino acids. Looked up from germline, CDR1 is SGHNT and CDR2 is YENEEA. The CDR3 protein is CASSFSGAGELFF. CDR3 nucleotide sequence: TGTGCCAGCAGCTTTTCCGGGGCCGGGGAGCTGTTTTTT.

The V gene is TRBV11-2, the J gene TRBJ2-1; D is undetermined. Germline loops: CDR1 SGHAT, CDR2 FQNNGV. Trimming took 5 bases from V and 5 from J, leaving 13 bases between them. This CDR3 spans 14 amino acids. CDR3 nucleotide sequence: TGTGCCAGCAGCCGGGCCCCTCGGAACAATGAGCAGTTCTTC. Protein product: CASSRAPRNNEQFF.

The table lists this clone with a few counts. This chain links TRBV6-5 with TRBJ2-1, with TRBD1 as a possible D gene (5 bases). V was clipped by 6 bases and J by 3 bases, with 6 bases between them. CDR1 is MNHEY and CDR2 is SVGAGI in the germline V gene. CDR3 length: 12 amino acids. CDR3 in DNA: TGTGCCAGCAGAGGGGTCTACAATGAGCAGTTCTTC. It is translated as CASRGVYNEQFF.

This chain uses TRBV5-1 with TRBJ2-7, with 10 bases matching TRBD1. The CDR3 totals 14 residues. Germline assignment: CDR1 SGHRS and CDR2 YFSETQ. J lost 3 bases, V lost 2 bases, and 2 bases had no gene match. Here the CDR3 reads CASSFGTGDYEQYF. CDR3 in DNA: TGCGCCAGCAGCTTTGGGACAGGGGACTACGAGCAGTACTTC.